This entry lists 3 T cell receptor beta chains sequenced from one sample in a study of blood T cell repertoires in COVID-19. Assay used: immunoSEQ multiplex PCR; TCRdb lists only in-frame clones, some missing. The sample consists of about 320,000 clones, approximately 88% of them appearing once. The sample was PBMCs or T cells enriched from blood (not recorded which). The receptors were gathered from a man in his sixties who had recovered from COVID-19.

This rearrangement joins TRBV5-8 to TRBJ2-7; no firm D call. V shed 4 bases and J shed 0 bases, with 11 bases lying between them. Germline-derived CDR1 and CDR2 are SGHTS and YDEGEE. The CDR3 is made up of 14 amino acids. The CDR3 protein is CASSTQARSYEQYF. The CDR3 DNA sequence: TGTGCCAGCAGCACTCAGGCACGCTCCTACGAGCAGTACTTC.

The chain links TRBV7-2 to TRBJ2-5, with TRBD1 matching over 7 bases. The CDR3 covers 14 residues. After removal of 5 bases from V and 7 bases from J, the junction contained 10 bases not matched to a gene. Germline CDR1 reads SGHTA; CDR2 reads FQGNSA. Here the CDR3 DNA reads TGTGCCAGCAGCGCCTTACAGGGGAAGGCGACCCAGTACTTC. This codes for CASSALQGKATQYF.

CDR3 sequence reads: CASSPTVSNTEAFF. The CDR3 DNA reads TGTGCCAGCTCACCGACAGTGTCGAACACTGAAGCTTTCTTT. The V gene is TRBV18, the J gene TRBJ1-1, with D possibly being TRBD1 (5 bases). The CDR3 is 14 residues long. Germline loops: CDR1 KGHSH, CDR2 LQKENI. V was pared by 3 bases and J by 1 base, with 9 bases between.